The clone carrying this T cell receptor beta chain was recorded once. Its antigen is not identified. The entry originates in a study of shared clonotypes between healthy human individuals. Findings of the study overall: Only blood was sampled; tissue repertoires likely differ.

Sequenced by immunoSEQ multiplex PCR; TCRdb stores in-frame clones only, minus some. This table has about 520,000 clones, almost 80% appearing once. Germline V gives CDR1 KGHSH, CDR2 LQKENI. This CDR3 contains 17 residues. V gave up 2 bases and J gave up 6 bases, with 19 bases separating them. The chain carries TRBV18 and TRBJ2-2; D call uncertain. This clonotype was obtained from a woman in her thirties or forties in good health. Some clones in this sample may be carry-over from other donors' samples. Sequenced input: PBMCs. The CDR3 bases are TGTGCCAGCTCACCATCCGTCCTAGGCGTGTCGCCCGGGGAGCTGTTTTTT. Its translation is CASSPSVLGVSPGELFF.